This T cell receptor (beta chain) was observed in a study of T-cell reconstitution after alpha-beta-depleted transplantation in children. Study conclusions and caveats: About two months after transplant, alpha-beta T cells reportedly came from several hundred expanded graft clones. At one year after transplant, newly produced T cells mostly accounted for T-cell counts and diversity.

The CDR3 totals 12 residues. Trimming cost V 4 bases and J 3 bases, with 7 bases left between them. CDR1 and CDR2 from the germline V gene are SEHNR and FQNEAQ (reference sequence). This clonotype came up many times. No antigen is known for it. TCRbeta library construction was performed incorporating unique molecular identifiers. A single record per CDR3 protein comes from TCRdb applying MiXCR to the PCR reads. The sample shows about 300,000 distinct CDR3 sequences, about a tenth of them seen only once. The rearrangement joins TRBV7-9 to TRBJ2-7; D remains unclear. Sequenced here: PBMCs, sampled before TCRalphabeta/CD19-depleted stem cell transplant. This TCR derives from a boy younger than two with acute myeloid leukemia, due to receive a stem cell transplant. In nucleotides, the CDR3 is TGTGCCAGCAGCTCAGGTTACTACGAGCAGTACTTC. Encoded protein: CASSSGYYEQYF.